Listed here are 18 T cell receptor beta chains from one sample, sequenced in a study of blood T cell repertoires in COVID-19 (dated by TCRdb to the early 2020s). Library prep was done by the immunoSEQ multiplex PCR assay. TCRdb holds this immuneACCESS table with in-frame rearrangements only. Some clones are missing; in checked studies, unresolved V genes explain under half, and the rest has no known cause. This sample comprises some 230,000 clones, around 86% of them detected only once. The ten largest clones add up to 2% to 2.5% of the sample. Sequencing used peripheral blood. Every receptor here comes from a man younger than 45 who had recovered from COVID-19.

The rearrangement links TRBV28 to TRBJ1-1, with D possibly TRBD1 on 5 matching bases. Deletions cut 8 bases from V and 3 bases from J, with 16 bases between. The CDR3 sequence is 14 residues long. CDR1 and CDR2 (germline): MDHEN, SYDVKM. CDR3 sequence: CASQPEGRDTEAFF. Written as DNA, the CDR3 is TGTGCCAGCCAACCTGAGGGGAGGGACACTGAAGCTTTCTTT. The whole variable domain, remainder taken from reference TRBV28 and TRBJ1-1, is DVKVTQSSRYLVKRTGEKVFLECVQDMDHENMFWYRQDPGLGLRLIYFSYDVKMKEKGDIPEGYSVSREKKERFSLILESASTNQTSMYLCASQPEGRDTEAFFGQGTRLTVV.

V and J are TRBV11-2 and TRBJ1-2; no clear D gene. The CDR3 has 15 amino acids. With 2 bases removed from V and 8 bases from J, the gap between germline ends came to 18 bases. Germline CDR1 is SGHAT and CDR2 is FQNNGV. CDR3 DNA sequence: TGTGCCAGCAGCTTAAGCCCGTGGAGGGAGGACGGCTACACCTTC. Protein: CASSLSPWREDGYTF.

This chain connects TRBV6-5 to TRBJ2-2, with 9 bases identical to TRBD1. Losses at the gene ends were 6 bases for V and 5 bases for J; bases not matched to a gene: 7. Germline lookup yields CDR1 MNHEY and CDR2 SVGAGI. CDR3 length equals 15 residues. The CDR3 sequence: CASRRQGVGTGELFF. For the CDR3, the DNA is TGTGCCAGCAGAAGACAGGGGGTAGGGACCGGGGAGCTGTTTTTT.

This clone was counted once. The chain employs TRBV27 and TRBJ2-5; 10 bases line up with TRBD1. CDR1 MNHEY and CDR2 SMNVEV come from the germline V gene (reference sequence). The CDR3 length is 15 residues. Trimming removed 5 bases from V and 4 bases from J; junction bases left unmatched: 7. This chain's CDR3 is CASSGRDRGRETQYF. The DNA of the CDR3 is TGTGCCAGCAGTGGGAGGGACAGGGGTCGAGAGACCCAGTACTTC.

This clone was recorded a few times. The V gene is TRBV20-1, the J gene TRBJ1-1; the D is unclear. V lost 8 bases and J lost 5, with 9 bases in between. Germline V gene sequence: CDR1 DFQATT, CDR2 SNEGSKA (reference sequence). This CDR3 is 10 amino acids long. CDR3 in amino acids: CSPWATEAFF. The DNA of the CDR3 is TGCAGTCCCTGGGCGACTGAAGCTTTCTTT.

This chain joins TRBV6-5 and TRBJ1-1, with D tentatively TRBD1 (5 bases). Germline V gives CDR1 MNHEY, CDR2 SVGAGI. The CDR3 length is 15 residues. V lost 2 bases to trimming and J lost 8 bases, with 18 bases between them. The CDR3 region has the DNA TGTGCCAGCAGTTACGGGTCAGGGTTTCGGGCCGAAGCTTTCTTT. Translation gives CASSYGSGFRAEAFF.

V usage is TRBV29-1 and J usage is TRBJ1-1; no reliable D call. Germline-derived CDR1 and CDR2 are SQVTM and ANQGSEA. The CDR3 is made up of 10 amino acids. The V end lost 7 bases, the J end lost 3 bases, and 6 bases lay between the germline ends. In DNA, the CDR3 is TGCAGCGGCGGCGACACTGAAGCTTTCTTT. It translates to CSGGDTEAFF.

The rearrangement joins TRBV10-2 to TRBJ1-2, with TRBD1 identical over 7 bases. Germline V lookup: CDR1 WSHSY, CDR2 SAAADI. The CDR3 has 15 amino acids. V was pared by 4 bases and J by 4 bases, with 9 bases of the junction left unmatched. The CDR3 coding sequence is TGCGCCAGCAGTGGGGGACAGACAGGAACCTATGGCTACACCTTC. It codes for CASSGGQTGTYGYTF.

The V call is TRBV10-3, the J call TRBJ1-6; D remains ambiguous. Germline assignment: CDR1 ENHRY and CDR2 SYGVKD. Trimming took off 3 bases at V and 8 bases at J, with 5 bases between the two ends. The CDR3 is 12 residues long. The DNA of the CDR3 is TGTGCCATCAGTGACTCGGATTCACCCCTCCACTTT. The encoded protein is CAISDSDSPLHF.

The CDR3: CASSFRRLGTGGNGSTEAFF. The CDR3 nucleotides are TGCGCCAGCAGCTTCCGGAGGTTGGGGACAGGGGGCAATGGGAGCACTGAAGCTTTCTTT. The chain employs TRBV5-1 and TRBJ1-1; 12 nucleotides agree with TRBD1. V shed 2 bases and J 4 bases; nucleotides not matched to a gene: 18. Looked up from germline, CDR1 is SGHRS and CDR2 is YFSETQ. The CDR3 contains 20 residues.

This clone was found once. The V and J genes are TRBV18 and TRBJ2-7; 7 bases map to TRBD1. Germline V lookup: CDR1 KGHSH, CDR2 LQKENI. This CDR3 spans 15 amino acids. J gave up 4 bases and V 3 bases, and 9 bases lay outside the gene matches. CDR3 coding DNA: TGTGCCAGCTCACCTTCCGGGACAGCGCTTTACGAGCAGTACTTC. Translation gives CASSPSGTALYEQYF.

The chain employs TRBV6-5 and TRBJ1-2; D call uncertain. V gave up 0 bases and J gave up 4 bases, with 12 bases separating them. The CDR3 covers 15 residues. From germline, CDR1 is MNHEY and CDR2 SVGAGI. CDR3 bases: TGTGCCAGCAGTTACTCGAGGGTCCCTACCTATGGCTACACCTTC. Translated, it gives CASSYSRVPTYGYTF.

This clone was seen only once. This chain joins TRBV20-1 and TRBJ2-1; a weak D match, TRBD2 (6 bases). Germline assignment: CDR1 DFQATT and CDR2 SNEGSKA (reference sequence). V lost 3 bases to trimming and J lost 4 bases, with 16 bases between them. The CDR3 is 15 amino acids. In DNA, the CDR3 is TGCAGTGCTAGTCTTCGGGCGGGGTATTACAATGAGCAGTTCTTC. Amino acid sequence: CSASLRAGYYNEQFF.

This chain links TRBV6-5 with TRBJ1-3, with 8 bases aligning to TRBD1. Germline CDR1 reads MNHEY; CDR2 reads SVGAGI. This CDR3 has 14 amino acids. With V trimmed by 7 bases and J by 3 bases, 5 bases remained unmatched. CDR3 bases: TGTGCCAGCACAGACAGGGGTGGTGGAAACACCATATATTTT. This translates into CASTDRGGGNTIYF.

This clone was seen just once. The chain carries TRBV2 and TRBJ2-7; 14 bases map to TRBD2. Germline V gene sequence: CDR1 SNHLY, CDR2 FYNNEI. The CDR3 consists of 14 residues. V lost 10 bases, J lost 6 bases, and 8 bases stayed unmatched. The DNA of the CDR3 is TGTGCCAACCTAGGGACTAGCGGGGGTGGCGAGCAGTACTTC. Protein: CANLGTSGGGEQYF.

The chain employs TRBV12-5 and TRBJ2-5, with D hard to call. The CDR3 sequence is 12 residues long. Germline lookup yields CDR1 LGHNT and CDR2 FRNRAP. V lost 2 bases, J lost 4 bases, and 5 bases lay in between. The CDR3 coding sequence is TGTGCTAGTGGTTTGATTCTAGAGACCCAGTACTTC. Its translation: CASGLILETQYF. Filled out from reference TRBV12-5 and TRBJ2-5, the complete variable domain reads DARVTQTPRHKVTEMGQEVTMRCQPILGHNTVFWYRQTMMQGLELLAYFRNRAPLDDSGMPKDRFSAEMPDATLATLKIQPSEPRDSAVYFCASGLILETQYFGPGTRLLVL.

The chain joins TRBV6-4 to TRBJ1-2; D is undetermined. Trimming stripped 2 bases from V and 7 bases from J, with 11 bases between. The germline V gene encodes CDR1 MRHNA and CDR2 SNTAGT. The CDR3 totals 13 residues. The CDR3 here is CASSDPLRGGYTF. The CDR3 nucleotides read TGTGCCAGCAGTGACCCCCTGAGAGGTGGCTACACCTTC.

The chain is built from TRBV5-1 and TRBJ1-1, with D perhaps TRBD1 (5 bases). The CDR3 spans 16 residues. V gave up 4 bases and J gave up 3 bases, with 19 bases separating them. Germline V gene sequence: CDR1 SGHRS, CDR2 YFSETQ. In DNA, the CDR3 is TGCGCCAGCAGCCCCGGATGGGGGGGAGAGGACACTGAAGCTTTCTTT. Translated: CASSPGWGGEDTEAFF. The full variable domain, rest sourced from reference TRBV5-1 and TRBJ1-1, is KAGVTQTPRYLIKTRGQQVTLSCSPISGHRSVSWYQQTPGQGLQFLFEYFSETQRNKGNFPGRFSGRQFSNSRSEMNVSTLELGDSALYLCASSPGWGGEDTEAFFGQGTRLTVV.